This TCR beta chain was documented in a study of T-cell reconstitution after alpha-beta-depleted transplantation in children. Study observations and caveats: Reported findings indicate that, about two months after transplant, alpha-beta T cells came from several hundred expanded clones, which were derived from non-depleted graft cells.

The ends were cut back, 6 bases at V and 3 bases at J, with 20 bases in the middle. Per the germline V gene, CDR1 is SGHVS and CDR2 is FQNEAQ. The CDR3 extends over 17 amino acids. Turning to this clonotype: The target antigen is unknown.

TCRbeta library preparation incorporated unique molecular identifiers. TCRdb ran MiXCR on the PCR reads and lists one entry per CDR3 protein. The sample records about a million distinct CDR3 sequences, around 30% being singletons. The sequence was obtained from a boy in the first two years of life who had a stem cell transplant for SCID, so the T cells may come from the graft donor. The chain carries TRBV7-8 and TRBJ2-2; tentative D call: TRBD1 (6 bases). The source was PBMCs, mostly from graft donor cells, collected 360 days after TCRalphabeta/CD19-depleted stem cell transplant. CDR3 loop: CASRVDPHRADTGELFF. DNA of the CDR3: TGTGCCAGCAGAGTCGACCCTCACAGGGCTGACACCGGGGAGCTGTTTTTT.